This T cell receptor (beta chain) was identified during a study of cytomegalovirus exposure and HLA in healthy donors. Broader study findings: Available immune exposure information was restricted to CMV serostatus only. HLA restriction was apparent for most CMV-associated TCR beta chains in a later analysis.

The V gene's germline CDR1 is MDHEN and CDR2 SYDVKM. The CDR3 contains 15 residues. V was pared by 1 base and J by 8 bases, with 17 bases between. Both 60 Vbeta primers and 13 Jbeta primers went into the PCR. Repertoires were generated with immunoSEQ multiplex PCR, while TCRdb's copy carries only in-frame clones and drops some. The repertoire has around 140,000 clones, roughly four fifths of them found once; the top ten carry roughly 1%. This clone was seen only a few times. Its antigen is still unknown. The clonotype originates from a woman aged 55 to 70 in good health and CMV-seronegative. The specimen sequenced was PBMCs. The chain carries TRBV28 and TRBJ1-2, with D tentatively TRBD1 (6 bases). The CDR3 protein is CASSLLRQAGWGYTF. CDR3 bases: TGTGCCAGCAGTTTATTGCGACAGGCTGGGTGGGGCTACACCTTC.